What follows describes a single T cell receptor beta chain. The V end lost 1 base, the J end lost 8 bases, and 12 bases lay between the germline ends. The CDR3 is 14 amino acids. The V gene's germline CDR1 is LNHNV and CDR2 YYDKDF (reference sequence). TEMRA cells were enriched by FACS, and CD4+ and CD8+ T cells were negatively isolated. The RNA input was roughly 0.45 to 1 ug, and it was reverse transcribed with random hexamers. TCRdb ran MiXCR on the immunoSEQ multiplex PCR reads and lists one entry per CDR3 protein. The profile covers some 150,000 distinct CDR3 sequences, with roughly 95% appearing a single time and about 0.16% taken by the ten largest. This sample was taken from a study of CD8 T cells in Susac syndrome.

The sequence came from a human donor with Susac syndrome. The chain is built from TRBV15 and TRBJ2-1; no clear D gene. The sample comprised CD4+ T cells from PBMCs. The chain's CDR3 is CATSRVSGWDEQFF. The DNA for the CDR3 is TGTGCCACCAGCAGAGTATCTGGTTGGGATGAGCAGTTCTTC.